These 21 T cell receptor beta chains originate from one sample sequenced in a study of blood T cell repertoires in COVID-19. Profiled with immunoSEQ multiplex PCR; TCRdb holds only in-frame clones, not every one. The table has some 300,000 clones, 86% seen once; the top ten hold roughly 4.5%. The sequenced material came from PBMCs or T cells enriched from blood (not recorded which). The receptors were gathered from a man under 40 who had recovered from COVID-19.

The chain carries TRBV10-3 and TRBJ2-7; tentative D call: TRBD2 (7 bases). With 0 bases removed from V and 9 bases from J, the gap between germline ends came to 18 bases. Germline V lookup: CDR1 ENHRY, CDR2 SYGVKD. This CDR3 region has 15 residues. The CDR3 sequence is CAISESNRGGTAQYF. CDR3 DNA: TGTGCCATCAGTGAGTCGAATAGGGGGGGCACAGCGCAGTACTTC.

The CDR3 bases are TGTGCCAGTAGTTACCAAGGGACTAGCGGGAGCTATGAGCAGTTCTTC. It codes for CASSYQGTSGSYEQFF. The chain couples TRBV19 to TRBJ2-1; 14 bases are shared with TRBD2. The CDR3 sequence is 16 residues long. V lost 5 bases to trimming and J lost 8 bases; unmatched junction nucleotides: 8. Germline CDR1 LNHDA, CDR2 SQIVND (reference sequence).

V gene TRBV7-2 combines with J gene TRBJ2-5; tentative D call: TRBD2 (6 bases). CDR1 and CDR2 (germline): SGHTA, FQGNSA. Trimming took off 3 bases at V and 4 bases at J, with 9 bases between the two ends. This CDR3 region has 13 residues. CDR3 nucleotides: TGTGCCAGCAGCTTTTACGGGGGAGAGACCCAGTACTTC. As protein: CASSFYGGETQYF.

The chain joins TRBV7-6 to TRBJ2-1; a weak D match, TRBD1 (6 bases). Germline CDR1 reads SGHVS; CDR2 reads FNYEAQ. The CDR3 is 16 amino acids. V dropped 1 base and J dropped 2 bases, with 12 bases sitting between them. The CDR3 region is CASSLGQAAPYNEQFF. The CDR3, as DNA: TGTGCCAGCAGCTTAGGACAGGCCGCCCCCTACAATGAGCAGTTCTTC.

The chain uses TRBV3-1 (or the pseudogene TRBV3-2) and TRBJ2-3; a weak D match, TRBD1 (7 bases). This CDR3 region has 13 residues. Germline CDR1 and CDR2: LGHDT and YNNKEL (reference sequence). V gave up 4 bases and J gave up 4 bases, with 9 bases separating them. CDR3 in amino acids: CASSPRGADTQYF. The CDR3 nucleotides are TGTGCCAGCAGCCCCAGGGGGGCAGATACGCAGTATTTT.

In this sample, this clone turned up a few times. The rearrangement links TRBV18 to TRBJ2-3; 9 nucleotides agree with TRBD1. V was pared by 2 bases and J by 2 bases, with 5 bases of the junction left unmatched. There are 16 residues in the CDR3. Germline V CDR1 and CDR2: KGHSH, LQKENI. The CDR3 nucleotides read TGTGCCAGCTCACCAGTGTGGGACAGGGTCACAGATACGCAGTATTTT. Protein product: CASSPVWDRVTDTQYF.

The V gene is TRBV7-2, the J gene TRBJ1-2; D may be TRBD1 (5 bases). Trimming shortened V by 4 bases and J by 1 base, and 10 bases separated the two germline ends. The CDR3 spans 14 residues. CDR1 and CDR2 from the germline V gene are SGHTA and FQGNSA. Here the CDR3 DNA reads TGTGCCAGCAGCTGGGGCGGGGATAACTATGGCTACACCTTC. Its protein is CASSWGGDNYGYTF.

This clone appeared once. This chain links TRBV6-1 with TRBJ1-6, with 10 bases matching TRBD1. Germline V CDR1 and CDR2: MNHNS, SASEGT. CDR3 size: 17 residues. With V trimmed by 4 bases and J by 9 bases, 12 bases remained unmatched. The CDR3 loop reads CASSGSRDRGSGSPLHF. CDR3 bases: TGTGCCAGCAGTGGGTCCCGGGACAGGGGTAGCGGTTCACCCCTCCACTTT.

The CDR3 spells CASSPTRANTEAFF. DNA of the CDR3: TGTGCCAGCTCGCCAACGAGGGCGAACACTGAAGCTTTCTTT. The rearrangement joins TRBV18 to TRBJ1-1, with D unclear. The CDR3 totals 14 residues. V was trimmed by 6 bases and J by 1 base, leaving 12 bases between them. Germline CDR1 is KGHSH and CDR2 is LQKENI. Looking up the rest from reference TRBV18 and TRBJ1-1 gives the full variable domain: NAGVMQNPRHLVRRRGQEARLRCSPMKGHSHVYWYRQLPEEGLKFMVYLQKENIIDESGMPKERFSAEFPKEGPSILRIQQVVRGDSAAYFCASSPTRANTEAFFGQGTRLTVV.

The V and J genes are TRBV6-6 and TRBJ1-3; D is unresolved. The germline V gene encodes CDR1 MNHNY and CDR2 SVGAGI (reference sequence). The V end was cut by 0 bases, the J end by 0 bases, with 6 bases between. The CDR3 runs to 15 residues. The CDR3 loop is CASSYSQDSGNTIYF. The CDR3 region has the DNA TGTGCCAGCAGTTACTCACAAGACTCTGGAAACACCATATATTTT.

The chain combines TRBV3-1 (or the pseudogene TRBV3-2) with TRBJ2-1; 11 bases are shared with TRBD2. J was trimmed by 2 bases and V by 0 bases; bases with no gene match: 3. The CDR3 runs to 17 residues. CDR1 is LGHDT, CDR2 YNNKEL, per germline (reference sequence). The CDR3 sequence: CASSQEPLAGAYNEQFF. The CDR3 coding sequence is TGTGCCAGCAGCCAAGAGCCACTAGCGGGAGCCTACAATGAGCAGTTCTTC.

The chain is built from TRBV7-6 and TRBJ2-7, with a possible D match to TRBD2 (6 bases). Germline lookup yields CDR1 SGHVS and CDR2 FNYEAQ. CDR3 size: 15 residues. V was pared by 2 bases and J by 4 bases, with 15 bases between. The CDR3 DNA reads as TGTGCCAGCAGCTTATCTCCGGGAGAGAGGTACGAGCAGTACTTC. Residues: CASSLSPGERYEQYF.

The V call is TRBV4-1, the J call TRBJ2-1, with 9 nucleotides matching TRBD2. V trimming: 0 bases; J trimming: 4 bases; junction bases outside the gene matches: 4. The CDR3 consists of 16 residues. CDR1 and CDR2 from the germline V gene are MGHRA and YSYEKL. The CDR3 DNA sequence: TGCGCCAGCAGCCAAGATGGGCGGGGGGGATACAATGAGCAGTTCTTC. Amino acid sequence: CASSQDGRGGYNEQFF.

This chain links TRBV11-2 with TRBJ1-5; unclear D gene. The CDR3 length is 17 residues. The germline V gene has CDR1 SGHAT and CDR2 FQNNGV. Trimming stripped 5 bases from V and 0 bases from J, with 17 bases between. The DNA for the CDR3 is TGTGCCAGCAGCCGCAACCGGGATGGGTATAGCAATCAGCCCCAGCATTTT. Protein product: CASSRNRDGYSNQPQHF.

The rearrangement uses TRBV28 and TRBJ1-2; D gene ambiguous. Deletions cut 3 bases from V and 12 bases from J, with 11 bases between. There are 11 residues in the CDR3. Per the germline V gene, CDR1 is MDHEN and CDR2 is SYDVKM. For the CDR3, the DNA is TGTGCCAGCAGTTTCGCCGCGCCCCACACCTTC. Amino acid sequence: CASSFAAPHTF.

The genes are TRBV3-1 (or the pseudogene TRBV3-2) and TRBJ2-7, with TRBD1 matching 11 bases. Trimming at V came to 6 bases and at J to 1 base, leaving 5 bases not matched to a gene. This CDR3 comprises 15 residues. Germline CDR1 is LGHDT and CDR2 is YNNKEL (reference sequence). The DNA of the CDR3 is TGTGCCAGCAGTCCCGGACAGGGGGCTTCCTACGAGCAGTACTTC. This translates into CASSPGQGASYEQYF.

The rearrangement links TRBV5-3 to TRBJ2-7, with 9 bases that match TRBD1. TRBV5-3 qualifies as an ORF whose function is uncertain. The V and J ends lost 4 bases and 2 bases, in that order; junction bases with no gene match: 10. The CDR3 totals 16 residues. DNA for the CDR3: TGTGCCAGAAGCGGTGGGACAGGGTATTCCACCTACGAGCAGTACTTC. Translated, it gives CARSGGTGYSTYEQYF.

This clone has a handful of counts. This chain uses TRBV7-9 with TRBJ2-7, with a weak D call TRBD2 (7 bases). Germline V gene sequence: CDR1 SEHNR, CDR2 FQNEAQ (reference sequence). The germline V and J ends were trimmed by 5 bases and 5 bases, with 19 bases remaining between them. The CDR3 has 15 residues. CDR3 in DNA: TGTGCCAGCAGCCCGAAGGGGGGGCAGGGTGACGAGCAGTACTTC. Translation gives CASSPKGGQGDEQYF.

V is TRBV7-2 and J is TRBJ2-2, with a weak D call TRBD2 (5 bases). This CDR3 is built from 13 residues. CDR1 and CDR2 from the germline V gene are SGHTA and FQGNSA. Trimming stripped 2 bases from V and 7 bases from J, with 8 bases between. The chain's CDR3 is CASSLRSGGELFF. For the CDR3, the DNA is TGTGCCAGCAGCTTAAGGAGCGGCGGGGAGCTGTTTTTT.

The J gene is TRBJ2-2, the V gene TRBV18; D may be TRBD1 (5 bases). CDR3 length: 14 residues. Looked up from germline, CDR1 is KGHSH and CDR2 is LQKENI. Trimming took off 2 bases at V and 4 bases at J, with 8 bases between the two ends. CDR3 loop: CASSPAGITGELFF. In DNA form, the CDR3 reads TGTGCCAGCTCACCAGCAGGGATCACCGGGGAGCTGTTTTTT. The variable domain in full, completed from reference TRBV18 and TRBJ2-2, reads NAGVMQNPRHLVRRRGQEARLRCSPMKGHSHVYWYRQLPEEGLKFMVYLQKENIIDESGMPKERFSAEFPKEGPSILRIQQVVRGDSAAYFCASSPAGITGELFFGEGSRLTVL.

V gene TRBV28 combines with J gene TRBJ2-3, with TRBD1 matching 9 bases. The CDR3 runs 18 residues. V lost 4 bases and J lost 2; bases outside the gene matches: 13. In germline, CDR1 is MDHEN, CDR2 SYDVKM. As DNA, the CDR3 is TGTGCCAGCAGTTCAGGGCGTTTGGGACAGGGCGACACAGATACGCAGTATTTT. This gives the protein CASSSGRLGQGDTDTQYF.